The 13 T cell receptor beta chains listed next were all sequenced from one sample in a study of OX40 agonist ivuxolimab in advanced cancers. The data were produced by immunoSEQ multiplex PCR, yet TCRdb's version contains in-frame clones alone and is incomplete. This table holds some 15,000 clones, 65% to 80% found once. This material consisted of CD4+ or CD8+ T cells sorted from blood, taken in a trial of the OX40 agonist ivuxolimab. The receptors were sampled from an adult with an advanced solid tumor such as melanoma, head and neck, liver or kidney cancer.

The J gene is TRBJ1-5, the V gene TRBV19, with TRBD1 matching over 9 bases. Trimming at V came to 7 bases and at J to 3 bases, leaving 13 bases not matched to a gene. Germline assignment: CDR1 LNHDA and CDR2 SQIVND (reference sequence). The CDR3 totals 17 residues. The CDR3 sequence is CASTLRTGGPNNQPQHF. Written as DNA, the CDR3 is TGTGCCAGTACCCTTCGTACAGGGGGCCCTAACAATCAGCCCCAGCATTTT.

The CDR3 DNA sequence: TGTGCCAGCAGCTTAGACTCTGGGGCTGGTGAGACCCAGTACTTC. Translation gives CASSLDSGAGETQYF. This sequence joins TRBV11-3 and TRBJ2-5; weak D call: TRBD1 (5 bases). The CDR3 has 15 residues. V was pared by 0 bases and J by 5 bases, with 13 bases between. Germline CDR1 and CDR2: SGHNT and YENEEA.

This clone was seen more than once but under ten times. This rearrangement joins TRBV5-6 to TRBJ2-7; no clear D gene. Germline loops: CDR1 SGHDT, CDR2 YYEEEE. Between the trimmed V and J ends, which lost 2 bases and 5 bases, there was a span of 8 bases. This CDR3 has 12 residues. In DNA, the CDR3 is TGTGCCAGCAGCTTCTCCTTTGACGAGCAGTACTTC. Its translation: CASSFSFDEQYF.

The genes are TRBV13 and TRBJ2-2; D perhaps matches TRBD2 (6 bases). CDR3 size: 16 residues. Trimming left V 5 bases short and J 4 bases short, with 17 bases between. Germline V gene data show CDR1 as PRHDT and CDR2 as FYEKMQ (reference sequence). The CDR3 coding sequence is TGTGCCAGCAGCCCCCAGTTTCGGAGGGGCACCGGGGAGCTGTTTTTT. Residues: CASSPQFRRGTGELFF.

This rearrangement joins TRBV10-2 to TRBJ2-3, with no clear D. The CDR3 totals 14 residues. Germline CDR1 WSHSY, CDR2 SAAADI. Trimming took off 2 bases at V and 2 bases at J, with 8 bases between the two ends. Here the CDR3 DNA reads TGCGCCAGCAGTGAGGGACCTCTCACAGATACGCAGTATTTT. Translated: CASSEGPLTDTQYF.

The chain joins TRBV6-5 to TRBJ2-1; TRBD2 agrees at 11 bases. This CDR3 has 14 amino acids. V trimming: 6 bases; J trimming: 8 bases; junction bases outside the gene matches: 6. CDR1 and CDR2 from the germline V gene are MNHEY and SVGAGI. The CDR3 region is CASRVAGGGYEQFF. Written as DNA, the CDR3 is TGTGCCAGCAGAGTAGCGGGAGGGGGCTATGAGCAGTTCTTC.

The rearrangement uses TRBV7-9 and TRBJ2-7; 8 bases match TRBD1. V lost 5 bases and J lost 6; bases outside the gene matches: 12. Germline lookup yields CDR1 SEHNR and CDR2 FQNEAQ (reference sequence). CDR3 length: 15 amino acids. Here the CDR3 reads CASSPPAGTGSEQYF. The CDR3 bases are TGTGCCAGCAGCCCCCCCGCCGGGACAGGAAGCGAGCAGTACTTC.

By share, this clone ranks as medium-sized. V and J are TRBV12-5 and TRBJ1-1; 8 bases map to TRBD1. The CDR3 sequence is 15 residues long. From germline, CDR1 is LGHNT and CDR2 FRNRAP. V lost 1 base to trimming and J lost 4 bases; unmatched junction nucleotides: 5. CDR3 protein: CASGLETGVATEAFF. The DNA of the CDR3 is TGTGCTAGTGGTTTGGAGACAGGGGTGGCCACTGAAGCTTTCTTT.

This clone is judged large. This chain uses TRBV7-8 with TRBJ2-7; 13 bases match TRBD2. Germline CDR1 reads SGHVS; CDR2 reads FQNEAQ. The J segment lost 0 bases and the V segment lost 5 bases, leaving 7 bases of the junction unmatched. The CDR3 totals 17 residues. CDR3 nucleotides: TGTGCCAGCAGCCCGGGACTAGCGGGACTCAGCTCCTACGAGCAGTACTTC. This sequence encodes CASSPGLAGLSSYEQYF.

Only a few counts were recorded for this clone. This chain links TRBV4-1 with TRBJ2-1; 9 bases map to TRBD2. Per the germline V gene, CDR1 is MGHRA and CDR2 is YSYEKL. J gave up 6 bases and V 6 bases, and 9 bases lay outside the gene matches. The CDR3 spans 15 residues. The CDR3 DNA is TGCGCCAGCAGTAGTTGGTCTAGCGGGGTCAATGAGCAGTTCTTC. It yields the protein CASSSWSSGVNEQFF.

The chain recombines TRBV2 with TRBJ1-5; D is unclear. The CDR3 length is 17 residues. The V end lost 3 bases, the J end lost 3 bases, and 18 bases lay between the germline ends. From germline, CDR1 is SNHLY and CDR2 FYNNEI. The CDR3 sequence: CASSDEEGGDNNQPQHF. The CDR3, as DNA: TGTGCCAGCAGTGATGAGGAGGGTGGGGATAACAATCAGCCCCAGCATTTT.

This clone ranks as medium-sized. The chain uses TRBV11-3 and TRBJ2-1; unclear D gene. The CDR3 sequence is 12 residues long. V lost 0 bases to trimming and J lost 6 bases, with 3 bases between them. The germline gives CDR1 SGHNT, CDR2 YENEEA. CDR3 region: CASSLDPNEQFF. The CDR3, as DNA: TGTGCCAGCAGCTTAGATCCCAATGAGCAGTTCTTC.

This chain links TRBV11-2 with TRBJ2-7, with D tentatively TRBD1 (6 bases). Per the germline V gene, CDR1 is SGHAT and CDR2 is FQNNGV. Deletions cut 8 bases from V and 5 bases from J, with 13 bases between. The CDR3 covers 12 residues. The CDR3 DNA is TGTGCCAGCGCACAGGGTAGGAACGAGCAGTACTTC. Amino acid sequence: CASAQGRNEQYF.